The next 21 T cell receptor beta chains were all read from a single sample in a study of T cell responses to AZD1222 COVID-19 vaccine. Libraries were prepared by immunoSEQ multiplex PCR; TCRdb keeps only in-frame clonotypes and omits some of them. The table includes 86,000 or so clones, roughly 90% detected once. The sequenced sample was peripheral blood, obtained on day 0 of AZD1222 vaccination. All receptors come from an adult in good health.

This clone was seen a handful of times. The chain joins TRBV27 to TRBJ2-3, with a weak D call TRBD1 (6 bases). With 5 bases removed from V and 2 bases from J, the gap between germline ends came to 14 bases. Germline V gene data show CDR1 as MNHEY and CDR2 as SMNVEV (reference sequence). The CDR3 is made up of 15 amino acids. For the CDR3, the DNA is TGTGCCAGCAGTGCCTGGACAGAATACACAGATACGCAGTATTTT. Translated, it gives CASSAWTEYTDTQYF.

This clone showed up just a few times. The chain has TRBV30 and TRBJ2-1; 13 positions agree with TRBD2. Germline trimming cut 3 bases from V and 4 bases from J; bases unmatched to any gene: 0. Germline V gene data show CDR1 as GTSNPN and CDR2 as SVGIG (reference sequence). This CDR3 has 14 amino acids. The CDR3 sequence is CAWRTSGRYNEQFF. DNA of the CDR3: TGTGCCTGGAGGACTAGCGGGAGGTACAATGAGCAGTTCTTC.

J is TRBJ1-2 and V is TRBV6-6; 8 bases align to TRBD1. The V and J ends lost 6 bases and 5 bases, in that order; junction bases with no gene match: 8. From germline, CDR1 is MNHNY and CDR2 SVGAGI (reference sequence). The length of the CDR3 is 14 residues. In nucleotides, the CDR3 is TGTGCCAGCAGAGGGGGAACAGGGGGTTATGGCTACACCTTC. Translating it yields CASRGGTGGYGYTF.

V and J are TRBV6-6 and TRBJ2-3; TRBD2 matches at 8 bases. Per germline, CDR1 MNHNY and CDR2 SVGAGI (reference sequence). CDR3 length: 16 residues. J lost 1 base, V lost 4 bases, and 7 bases had no gene match. CDR3 bases: TGTGCCAGCAGTTCCCCGGGGGGGCCGGGCACAGATACGCAGTATTTT. The encoded protein is CASSSPGGPGTDTQYF.

The chain recombines TRBV5-1 with TRBJ1-1; D is uncertain. Germline CDR1 is SGHRS and CDR2 is YFSETQ. The germline V and J ends were trimmed by 1 base and 6 bases, with 7 bases remaining between them. The CDR3 totals 12 residues. CDR3 bases: TGCGCCAGCAGCTTGTCGTCAGCTGAAGCTTTCTTT. This translates into CASSLSSAEAFF.

This chain connects TRBV5-1 to TRBJ1-1; D remains ambiguous. V shed 0 bases and J shed 0 bases, with 9 bases lying between them. There are 15 residues in the CDR3. Germline V lookup: CDR1 SGHRS, CDR2 YFSETQ. The CDR3 spells CASSLAAGVNTEAFF. The CDR3 DNA follows: TGCGCCAGCAGCTTGGCCGCGGGCGTGAACACTGAAGCTTTCTTT. Variable domain in full (rest from reference TRBV5-1 and TRBJ1-1): KAGVTQTPRYLIKTRGQQVTLSCSPISGHRSVSWYQQTPGQGLQFLFEYFSETQRNKGNFPGRFSGRQFSNSRSEMNVSTLELGDSALYLCASSLAAGVNTEAFFGQGTRLTVV.

The V call is TRBV3-1 (or the pseudogene TRBV3-2), the J call TRBJ1-5; 7 positions agree with TRBD1. From germline, CDR1 is LGHDT and CDR2 YNNKEL (reference sequence). This CDR3 contains 14 residues. Trimming took 5 bases from V and 5 from J; bases not matched to a gene: 6. The CDR3 coding sequence is TGTGCCAGCAGCGAACAGGGGTACGATCAGCCCCAGCATTTT. Translation: CASSEQGYDQPQHF.

This chain connects TRBV3-1 (or the pseudogene TRBV3-2) to TRBJ2-3; unclear D gene. Trimming left V 1 base short and J 8 bases short, with 10 bases between. This CDR3 has 13 amino acids. The germline V gene has CDR1 LGHDT and CDR2 YNNKEL (reference sequence). DNA of the CDR3: TGTGCCAGCAGCCAAGTGTATGAGAGTACGCAGTATTTT. This translates into CASSQVYESTQYF.

The chain employs TRBV5-1 and TRBJ1-1, with 7 bases lining up with TRBD1. The germline V gene has CDR1 SGHRS and CDR2 YFSETQ. CDR3 size: 15 residues. The V gene end was trimmed by 0 bases and the J gene end by 11 bases; junction bases not matched to a gene: 13. CDR3: CASSLDLRGDRAAFF. The CDR3, as DNA: TGCGCCAGCAGCTTGGATTTACGGGGAGACAGGGCCGCTTTCTTT.

V is TRBV5-4 and J is TRBJ1-1; D might be TRBD1 (5 bases). Trimming took off 4 bases at V and 4 bases at J, with 23 bases between the two ends. This CDR3 is built from 17 residues. CDR1 is SGHNT, CDR2 YYREEE, per germline (reference sequence). The CDR3 DNA reads TGTGCCAGCAGCCCCGGCGGGGGAGGGAACAGAATCACTGAAGCTTTCTTT. Protein product: CASSPGGGGNRITEAFF.

This clone was detected only a few times. This chain links TRBV6-5 with TRBJ2-3; TRBD1 might be the D (6 bases). V lost 6 bases and J lost 0, with 13 bases in between. Germline V gene sequence: CDR1 MNHEY, CDR2 SVGAGI. The CDR3 is 15 amino acids. CDR3 sequence: CASRRNRASTDTQYF. The CDR3 DNA is TGTGCCAGCAGGAGGAACAGGGCGAGCACAGATACGCAGTATTTT.

The genes are TRBV29-1 and TRBJ1-5; possible D gene TRBD1, 5 bases. The CDR3 is 13 residues long. Deletions cut 6 bases from V and 2 bases from J, with 11 bases between. Germline CDR1 SQVTM, CDR2 ANQGSEA. The CDR3 coding sequence is TGCAGCGTCGGGGGTATGCGCAATCAGCCCCAGCATTTT. Protein: CSVGGMRNQPQHF. The variable domain in full, completed from reference TRBV29-1 and TRBJ1-5, reads SAVISQKPSRDICQRGTSLTIQCQVDSQVTMMFWYRQQPGQSLTLIATANQGSEATYESGFVIDKFPISRPNLTFSTLTVSNMSPEDSSIYLCSVGGMRNQPQHFGDGTRLSIL.

V usage is TRBV2 and J usage is TRBJ1-6, with 9 bases that match TRBD1. The germline gives CDR1 SNHLY, CDR2 FYNNEI. The CDR3 has 14 amino acids. With 5 bases clipped from V and 5 bases from J, the junction kept 1 base outside the gene matches. The CDR3 DNA reads TGTGCCAGCAGTCGGGACAGGGATAATTCACCCCTCCACTTT. Amino acids: CASSRDRDNSPLHF.

This clone was observed a few times. This chain links TRBV7-2 with TRBJ2-5; no definite D call. The CDR3 loop spans 15 amino acids. Trimming stripped 2 bases from V and 5 bases from J, with 15 bases between. Looked up from germline, CDR1 is SGHTA and CDR2 is FQGNSA. The CDR3 sequence: CASSLYGPTRETQYF. DNA of the CDR3: TGTGCCAGCAGCTTATACGGACCCACCCGGGAGACCCAGTACTTC.

The chain is built from TRBV4-3 and TRBJ2-1, with 10 bases that match TRBD1. The CDR3 is 13 residues long. V shed 4 bases, J shed 6 bases, and the junction held 0 bases outside the gene matches. CDR1 and CDR2 (germline): LGHNA, YSLEER. CDR3 sequence reads: CASSRTGGNEQFF. CDR3 bases: TGCGCCAGCAGCCGGACAGGGGGCAATGAGCAGTTCTTC.

The sample holds a few counts of this clone. The chain is built from TRBV30 and TRBJ1-5; weak D call: TRBD1 (6 bases). This CDR3 has 14 residues. Germline CDR1 reads GTSNPN; CDR2 reads SVGIG (reference sequence). Between the trimmed V and J ends, which lost 2 bases and 4 bases, there was a span of 12 bases. In nucleotides, the CDR3 is TGTGCCTGGAGTACTAATACAGGGAATCAGCCCCAGCATTTT. Protein: CAWSTNTGNQPQHF.

The V and J genes are TRBV7-2 and TRBJ1-5; D not certain. The CDR3 spans 15 residues. Germline lookup yields CDR1 SGHTA and CDR2 FQGNSA. Trimming removed 2 bases from V and 6 bases from J, with 14 bases in between. The CDR3 DNA is TGTGCCAGCAGCTTAACGTTGGGCCGGATTCAGCCCCAGCATTTT. This encodes CASSLTLGRIQPQHF.

The CDR3 DNA sequence: TGTGCCAGCAGTCCGGCGGTGAGGGAGCAGTACTTC. It encodes CASSPAVREQYF. V and J are TRBV6-5 and TRBJ2-7; no definite D call. V lost 5 bases and J 7 bases, leaving 12 bases between the germline ends. This CDR3 is built from 12 residues. In germline, CDR1 is MNHEY, CDR2 SVGAGI.

This chain connects TRBV5-1 to TRBJ2-3; 9 bases match TRBD2. From germline, CDR1 is SGHRS and CDR2 YFSETQ. J lost 4 bases, V lost 5 bases, and 14 bases had no gene match. The CDR3 is 17 residues long. The CDR3 here is CASRIGLARQSADTQYF. CDR3 DNA sequence: TGCGCCAGCAGGATCGGACTAGCGCGACAAAGCGCAGATACGCAGTATTTT.

V usage is TRBV2 and J usage is TRBJ1-6, with 7 positions matching TRBD1. This CDR3 is built from 16 residues. With 9 bases clipped from V and 0 bases from J, the junction kept 8 bases outside the gene matches. CDR1 is SNHLY and CDR2 is FYNNEI in the germline V gene. The CDR3 protein is CARARDSGSYNSPLHF. DNA of the CDR3: TGTGCCAGGGCCCGGGACAGCGGCTCCTATAATTCACCCCTCCACTTT.

The count of this clone is one. The genes are TRBV15 and TRBJ1-5, with D unclear. Between the trimmed V and J ends, which lost 8 bases and 3 bases, there was a span of 8 bases. CDR1 and CDR2 from the germline V gene are LNHNV and YYDKDF (reference sequence). The CDR3 totals 12 residues. CDR3 sequence: CATQNTNQPQHF. CDR3 in DNA: TGTGCCACCCAAAATACCAATCAGCCCCAGCATTTT.